Listed here are 17 T cell receptor beta chains from one sample, sequenced in a study of T cell responses to AZD1222 COVID-19 vaccine. Here immunoSEQ multiplex PCR was the method, and the copy in TCRdb shows in-frame clones only, minus some. Of 95,000 to 150,000 clones in the sample, approximately 86% were seen once. Material: peripheral blood, obtained on day 0 of AZD1222 vaccination. All receptors derive from an adult in good health.

This clone was seen just once. The V and J genes are TRBV5-4 and TRBJ2-1; D may match TRBD1 or TRBD2 (7 bases each). V shed 4 bases and J shed 7 bases, with 21 bases lying between them. Germline V gene data show CDR1 as SGHNT and CDR2 as YYREEE (reference sequence). This CDR3 contains 16 residues. DNA of the CDR3: TGTGCCAGCAGCATACAGGGGAGGGGATCCCAGAATGAGCAGTTCTTC. This gives the protein CASSIQGRGSQNEQFF.

This sequence joins TRBV5-5 and TRBJ1-5; the D gene is possibly TRBD1 (5 bases). Germline lookup yields CDR1 SGHKS and CDR2 YYEKEE (reference sequence). The CDR3 length is 15 residues. V was trimmed by 0 bases and J by 2 bases, leaving 9 bases between them. CDR3 in DNA: TGTGCCAGCAGCTTGGGAGGGGTCGGCAATCAGCCCCAGCATTTT. It encodes CASSLGGVGNQPQHF.

The V gene is TRBV4-2, the J gene TRBJ1-4, with unresolved D. Trimming removed 1 base from V and 7 bases from J, with 10 bases in between. CDR1 LGHNA and CDR2 YNFKEQ come from the germline V gene. The CDR3 contains 14 residues. CDR3 protein: CASSQGTETEKLFF. CDR3 DNA: TGTGCCAGCAGCCAAGGAACCGAGACTGAAAAACTGTTTTTT.

The V gene is TRBV6-1, the J gene TRBJ1-6; D is undetermined. The CDR3 sequence is 13 residues long. The ends were cut back, 2 bases at V and 8 bases at J, with 7 bases in the middle. Germline V CDR1 and CDR2: MNHNS, SASEGT. The CDR3 region has the DNA TGTGCCAGCAGTGAATCTTGGGATTCACCCCTCCACTTT. This gives the protein CASSESWDSPLHF.

The rearrangement links TRBV11-3 to TRBJ2-7; D not resolved. Trimming removed 0 bases from V and 0 bases from J, with 9 bases in between. The CDR3 loop spans 15 amino acids. CDR1 SGHNT and CDR2 YENEEA come from the germline V gene. The DNA of the CDR3 is TGTGCCAGCAGCTTAGATTGGCGCTACTCCTACGAGCAGTACTTC. The encoded protein is CASSLDWRYSYEQYF. The whole variable domain, filled in from reference TRBV11-3 and TRBJ2-7, reads EAGVVQSPRYKIIEKKQPVAFWCNPISGHNTLYWYLQNLGQGPELLIRYENEEAVDDSQLPKDRFSAERLKGVDSTLKIQPAELGDSAVYLCASSLDWRYSYEQYFGPGTRLTVT.

The rearrangement links TRBV19 to TRBJ2-7, with 10 bases that match TRBD2. Germline CDR1 and CDR2: LNHDA and SQIVND (reference sequence). The CDR3 is 15 amino acids. V lost 2 bases to trimming and J lost 3 bases; unmatched junction nucleotides: 4. CDR3 DNA sequence: TGTGCCAGTAGTATATCATCTAGCGGGGGCTACGAGCAGTACTTC. This translates into CASSISSSGGYEQYF.

CDR3 protein: CASSLDRVTNYGYTF. The CDR3 DNA is TGTGCCAGCAGCTTGGATAGGGTAACTAACTATGGCTACACCTTC. J is TRBJ1-2 and V is TRBV5-4; D not resolved. Trimming removed 0 bases at V and 0 bases at J, with 9 bases between. The CDR3 totals 15 residues. Germline V gene lookup returns CDR1 SGHNT and CDR2 YYREEE (reference sequence).

The rearrangement uses TRBV11-1 and TRBJ1-2; perhaps TRBD1 as D (6 bases). Germline V CDR1 and CDR2: SGHAT, FQDESV (reference sequence). The CDR3 runs to 15 residues. Trimming pared 4 bases from V and 7 bases from J, leaving 19 bases between. The CDR3 loop is CASSSPGAQGIGYTF. The CDR3 bases are TGTGCCAGCAGCTCTCCGGGGGCACAGGGAATTGGCTACACCTTC.

This sequence joins TRBV6-5 and TRBJ2-6, with no clear D. Germline CDR1 and CDR2: MNHEY and SVGAGI. CDR3 length: 11 amino acids. The DNA of the CDR3 is TGTGCTTCCTCTGGGGCCAACGTCCTGACTTTC. This gives the protein CASSGANVLTF.

The chain employs TRBV30 and TRBJ1-4; D remains ambiguous. The CDR3 loop spans 16 amino acids. CDR1 and CDR2 (germline): GTSNPN, SVGIG (reference sequence). V lost 3 bases to trimming and J lost 0 bases, with 14 bases between them. Here the CDR3 reads CAWRRLSISTNEKLFF. CDR3 nucleotides: TGTGCCTGGAGAAGACTGTCAATATCAACTAATGAAAAACTGTTTTTT.

The rearrangement links TRBV6-5 to TRBJ2-3; a weak D match, TRBD2 (5 bases). The CDR3 totals 14 residues. Germline lookup yields CDR1 MNHEY and CDR2 SVGAGI. With 6 bases removed from V and 0 bases from J, the gap between germline ends came to 10 bases. The chain's CDR3 is CASSPGESTDTQYF. The CDR3 DNA reads TGTGCCAGCAGCCCCGGGGAGAGCACAGATACGCAGTATTTT.

This clone was recorded a few times. The V call is TRBV28, the J call TRBJ1-2, with D maybe TRBD1 (6 bases). The CDR3 runs 13 residues. Germline CDR1 and CDR2: MDHEN and SYDVKM. V lost 5 bases and J 5 bases, leaving 12 bases between the germline ends. The DNA of the CDR3 is TGTGCCAGCAGTGTCGGGACACCTTATGGCTACACCTTC. Amino acid sequence: CASSVGTPYGYTF.

The chain links TRBV14 to TRBJ2-1; D tentatively reads TRBD1 or TRBD2 (5 bases each). V lost 3 bases, J lost 5 bases, and 17 bases lay in between. The germline V gene has CDR1 SGHDN and CDR2 FVKESK. The CDR3 length is 16 residues. The CDR3 reads CASSHRVGTVNNEQFF. CDR3 coding DNA: TGTGCCAGCAGCCACCGCGTTGGGACGGTTAACAATGAGCAGTTCTTC.

This clone was seen a handful of times. The chain uses TRBV9 and TRBJ2-1, with 8 bases matching TRBD2. This CDR3 is 15 amino acids long. The germline V gene encodes CDR1 SGDLS and CDR2 YYNGEE. V shed 4 bases, J shed 5 bases, and the junction held 8 bases outside the gene matches. CDR3 region: CASSPTGGPHNEQFF. CDR3 sequence (DNA): TGTGCCAGCAGCCCCACGGGGGGGCCTCACAATGAGCAGTTCTTC.

V and J are TRBV3-1 (or the pseudogene TRBV3-2) and TRBJ1-2, with TRBD1 as a possible D gene (5 bases). The V and J ends lost 5 bases and 4 bases respectively, with 20 bases between them. The germline V gene encodes CDR1 LGHDT and CDR2 YNNKEL (reference sequence). The length of the CDR3 is 16 residues. Written as DNA, the CDR3 is TGTGCCAGCAGCTCACACCTGCAGGGAAGGCGCTATGGCTACACCTTC. Residues: CASSSHLQGRRYGYTF.

This chain uses TRBV7-2 with TRBJ1-5; D is uncertain. CDR1 SGHTA and CDR2 FQGNSA come from the germline V gene. This CDR3 comprises 14 residues. V lost 2 bases to trimming and J lost 3 bases, with 8 bases between them. The DNA of the CDR3 is TGTGCCAGCAGCTTAATGGATTACAATCAGCCCCAGCATTTT. The encoded protein is CASSLMDYNQPQHF.

The J gene is TRBJ1-1, the V gene TRBV11-1; a possible D gene is TRBD1 (6 bases). CDR1 SGHAT and CDR2 FQDESV come from the germline V gene (reference sequence). CDR3 size: 16 residues. The V gene lost 1 base and the J gene lost 3 bases, with 15 bases spanning the gap. As DNA, the CDR3 is TGTGCCAGCAGCTTAGTTCCAACAGGGTCCGACACTGAAGCTTTCTTT. Translation gives CASSLVPTGSDTEAFF.